This T cell receptor (beta chain) stems from a study of cytomegalovirus exposure and HLA in healthy donors. The CDR3 extends over 23 amino acids. PCR was performed using 60 Vbeta and 13 Jbeta primers. TCRdb's table, derived via immunoSEQ multiplex PCR, lists solely in-frame clones and lacks some. The table for this sample gives 75,000 to 95,000 clones. Donors likely had unrecorded immune exposures despite being nominally healthy when sampled. Study-wide results and caveats: It was reported that the classifier diagnosed cytomegalovirus status with high specificity and sensitivity in both the original and validation cohorts.

On this clone itself: What it binds is unknown.

The chain carries TRBV12-2 and TRBJ2-1; the table calls TRBD2, which could not be checked here. TRBV12-2 is shown as a pseudogene. The source material was PBMCs. The TCR sequence derives from a woman in her sixties or seventies in good health and CMV-seronegative. CDR3 amino acids: CASRLPSDSGRGYAGADRNEQFF. CDR3 bases: TGTGCAAGTCGCTTACCGTCCGATAGCGGGAGGGGCTACGCCGGGGCCGATAGGAATGAGCAGTTCTTC.